Presented here are 12 T cell receptor beta chains from one specimen sequenced in a study of CD4+ T cells in melanoma (dated by TCRdb to 2022 to 2024). Preparation of the library involved the immunoSEQ multiplex PCR assay. TCRdb provides this immuneACCESS table in a form limited to in-frame rearrangements. Some clones are lacking; in checked studies, under half of them reflect an unresolved V gene, and why the rest are absent is not known. This sample gives roughly 10,000 clones in total; 55% to 75% of them show up just once. The top ten hold roughly 15% of the sample. Sample: cells from a culture (not recorded whether cultured in vitro). These receptors came from a human donor with melanoma.

In its sample, this clone was seen once. The chain carries TRBV6-6 and TRBJ2-3, with D hard to call. Germline V gene data show CDR1 as MNHNY and CDR2 as SVGAGI (reference sequence). Trimming took 4 bases from V and 4 from J, leaving 6 bases between them. The CDR3 has 12 amino acids. The CDR3 bases are TGTGCCAGCAGTTTTCTCGCAGATACGCAGTATTTT. Its protein product is CASSFLADTQYF.

V is TRBV11-2 and J is TRBJ1-2; D unclear. Germline assignment: CDR1 SGHAT and CDR2 FQNNGV. V lost 6 bases and J lost 0, with 14 bases in between. This CDR3 is built from 15 residues. DNA of the CDR3: TGTGCCAGCAGGCAAACGGGAACAACTAACTATGGCTACACCTTC. Amino acids: CASRQTGTTNYGYTF. Complete variable domain (other parts from reference TRBV11-2 and TRBJ1-2): EAGVAQSPRYKIIEKRQSVAFWCNPISGHATLYWYQQILGQGPKLLIQFQNNGVVDDSQLPKDRFSAERLKGVDSTLKIQPAKLEDSAVYLCASRQTGTTNYGYTFGSGTRLTVV.

The chain is built from TRBV2 and TRBJ2-7; tentative D call: TRBD2 (6 bases). V shed 3 bases and J shed 0 bases, with 12 bases lying between them. The germline V gene has CDR1 SNHLY and CDR2 FYNNEI. CDR3 size: 15 residues. This CDR3 is CASSEREVRSYEQYF. DNA of the CDR3: TGTGCCAGCAGTGAGAGGGAGGTCCGCTCCTACGAGCAGTACTTC. The full variable domain, in which reference TRBV2 and TRBJ2-7 provide the parts outside the CDR3, is EPEVTQTPSHQVTQMGQEVILRCVPISNHLYFYWYRQILGQKVEFLVSFYNNEISEKSEIFDDQFSVERPDGSNFTLKIRSTKLEDSAMYFCASSEREVRSYEQYFGPGTRLTVT.

V gene TRBV5-4 combines with J gene TRBJ2-5; 16 bases are a match to TRBD2. This CDR3 has 16 residues. The germline V gene has CDR1 SGHNT and CDR2 YYREEE (reference sequence). J lost 4 bases, V lost 4 bases, and 4 bases had no gene match. CDR3 nucleotide sequence: TGTGCCAGCAGCGACGGGACTAGCGGGGGGGCAGAGACCCAGTACTTC. Translating it yields CASSDGTSGGAETQYF. The variable domain in full, with the rest retrieved from reference TRBV5-4 and TRBJ2-5, is ETGVTQSPTHLIKTRGQQVTLRCSSQSGHNTVSWYQQALGQGPQFIFQYYREEENGRGNFPPRFSGLQFPNYSSELNVNALELDDSALYLCASSDGTSGGAETQYFGPGTRLLVL.

The gene calls are TRBV18 and TRBJ2-7, with D tentatively TRBD1 (5 bases). Germline assignment: CDR1 KGHSH and CDR2 LQKENI. The length of the CDR3 is 14 residues. V was shortened by 3 bases and J by 2 bases, with 11 bases between the two germline ends. This CDR3 reads CASSPMDKTYEQYF. As DNA, the CDR3 is TGTGCCAGCTCACCTATGGACAAAACCTACGAGCAGTACTTC.

This clone was found a few times. This rearrangement joins TRBV12-5 to TRBJ1-1; TRBD1 might be the D (6 bases). The V end was cut by 4 bases, the J end by 0 bases, with 9 bases between. The CDR3 has 14 amino acids. Germline CDR1 and CDR2: LGHNT and FRNRAP. In DNA, the CDR3 is TGTGCTAGTGGTTGGGACACCTTGAACACTGAAGCTTTCTTT. Translating gives CASGWDTLNTEAFF.

V is TRBV7-8 and J is TRBJ2-3; D possibly corresponds to TRBD2 (5 bases). Trimming removed 5 bases at V and 0 bases at J, with 12 bases between. Germline loops: CDR1 SGHVS, CDR2 FQNEAQ. CDR3 length equals 15 residues. CDR3 in amino acids: CASSPRVRSTDTQYF. In DNA, the CDR3 is TGTGCCAGCAGCCCGCGGGTGAGGAGCACAGATACGCAGTATTTT.

Within the sample, this clone is medium-sized. The V and J genes are TRBV5-1 and TRBJ2-2; TRBD2 is a possible D gene (5 bases). Deletions cut 0 bases from V and 6 bases from J, with 12 bases between. The CDR3 spans 15 residues. Germline V CDR1 and CDR2: SGHRS, YFSETQ. CDR3 region: CASSLELDDSGELFF. DNA for the CDR3: TGCGCCAGCAGCTTGGAACTAGACGATTCCGGGGAGCTGTTTTTT.

This chain links TRBV7-9 with TRBJ2-1, with TRBD2 identical over 9 bases. CDR1 is SEHNR, CDR2 FQNEAQ, per germline (reference sequence). The V and J ends lost 5 bases and 6 bases, in that order; junction bases with no gene match: 11. The CDR3 sequence is 16 residues long. CDR3 DNA sequence: TGTGCCAGCAGCCTTTTTCGCGGGGGGGCCGGCAATGAGCAGTTCTTC. This gives the protein CASSLFRGGAGNEQFF.

The chain uses TRBV9 and TRBJ1-1, with D unclear. Germline CDR1 reads SGDLS; CDR2 reads YYNGEE. Trimming removed 4 bases at V and 6 bases at J, with 16 bases between. The CDR3 runs to 14 residues. CDR3 loop: CASSNRAENSEAFF. Written as DNA, the CDR3 is TGTGCCAGCAGCAATCGAGCAGAAAATTCTGAAGCTTTCTTT.

The chain uses TRBV19 and TRBJ1-5; D ambiguous. V was pared by 0 bases and J by 7 bases, with 7 bases between. The germline CDR1 and CDR2 sequences are LNHDA and SQIVND (reference sequence). The CDR3 extends over 13 amino acids. The CDR3 nucleotides are TGTGCCAGTAGTATAGACACGGTACAGCCCCAGCATTTT. Protein: CASSIDTVQPQHF.

The CDR3 region is CASSLRVSNSPLHF. CDR3 DNA: TGTGCCAGCAGCTTACGGGTATCGAATTCACCCCTCCACTTT. The genes are TRBV11-1 and TRBJ1-6; no clear D. Per germline, CDR1 SGHAT and CDR2 FQDESV (reference sequence). The V gene lost 2 bases and the J gene lost 7 bases, with 9 bases spanning the gap. The CDR3 runs 14 residues.